The 30 T cell receptor beta chains given below trace back to one sample, sequenced in a study of CD8 T cells in Susac syndrome. Random-hexamer reverse transcription was applied to roughly 0.45 to 1 ug RNA. In TCRdb, the immunoSEQ multiplex PCR reads were re-called with MiXCR into one record per CDR3 protein. The sample includes 400,000 or so distinct CDR3 sequences, approximately 85% seen only once; the top ten take about 0.1%. Material for sequencing was CD8+ T cells from PBMCs. These receptors were obtained from a human donor with multiple sclerosis.

The chain links TRBV29-1 to TRBJ1-3; D is possibly TRBD1 (5 bases). Germline-derived CDR1 and CDR2 are SQVTM and ANQGSEA. This CDR3 has 14 amino acids. Trimming shortened V by 3 bases and J by 2 bases, and 11 bases separated the two germline ends. The CDR3 sequence is CSVDSGHPGNTIYF. The CDR3 nucleotides read TGCAGCGTTGATTCGGGGCATCCTGGAAACACCATATATTTT.

The rearrangement uses TRBV28 and TRBJ2-1; D is unresolved. In germline, CDR1 is MDHEN, CDR2 SYDVKM. CDR3 length equals 14 residues. Trimming removed 6 bases from V and 3 bases from J, with 12 bases in between. CDR3 bases: TGTGCCAGCAGCGGATTCGCAGGCTACAATGAGCAGTTCTTC. It codes for CASSGFAGYNEQFF.

This chain links TRBV5-1 with TRBJ2-5, with 9 bases fitting TRBD2. Unmatched junction bases numbered 7, after V lost 2 bases and J lost 2 bases. CDR3 length: 16 residues. Germline V gene sequence: CDR1 SGHRS, CDR2 YFSETQ. DNA for the CDR3: TGCGCCAGCAGCTTCCCTAGCGGGGCTATACAAGAGACCCAGTACTTC. Amino acid sequence: CASSFPSGAIQETQYF.

This clonotype has just one count. This chain joins TRBV3-1 and TRBJ2-7, with 7 bases identical to TRBD2. This CDR3 is 14 amino acids long. CDR1 and CDR2 from the germline V gene are LGHDT and YNNKEL (reference sequence). V lost 1 base to trimming and J lost 5 bases; unmatched junction nucleotides: 5. The CDR3 loop reads CASSQGEGRDEQYF. In DNA form, the CDR3 reads TGTGCCAGCAGCCAAGGGGAGGGGCGAGACGAGCAGTACTTC.

The CDR3 DNA reads TGTGCCAGCAGTGAAGGCGTAGGGGACGAGCAGTACTTC. Protein: CASSEGVGDEQYF. The chain links TRBV25-1 to TRBJ2-7, with a weak D call TRBD1 (5 bases). The CDR3 has 13 amino acids. Trimming took off 2 bases at V and 5 bases at J, with 10 bases between the two ends. The germline gives CDR1 MGHDK, CDR2 SYGVNS.

This clonotype was detected only a few times. This rearrangement joins TRBV7-9 to TRBJ2-7; TRBD2 aligns across 10 bases. The CDR3 is made up of 13 amino acids. Trimming removed 5 bases from V and 7 bases from J; junction bases left unmatched: 5. Germline lookup yields CDR1 SEHNR and CDR2 FQNEAQ (reference sequence). The CDR3 nucleotides read TGTGCCAGCAGCCTACTAGCGGGGCGGGAGCAGTACTTC. Protein product: CASSLLAGREQYF. Based on the CDR3 plus reference TRBV7-9 and TRBJ2-7, the full variable domain is DTGVSQNPRHKITKRGQNVTFRCDPISEHNRLYWYRQTLGQGPEFLTYFQNEAQLEKSRLLSDRFSAERPKGSFSTLEIQRTEQGDSAMYLCASSLLAGREQYFGPGTRLTVT.

This chain uses TRBV19 with TRBJ2-7; D uncertain. The germline V and J ends were trimmed by 1 base and 0 bases, with 10 bases remaining between them. CDR3 length: 15 amino acids. Germline CDR1 and CDR2: LNHDA and SQIVND (reference sequence). CDR3: CASSIGDGSSYEQYF. In nucleotides, the CDR3 is TGTGCCAGTAGTATAGGAGACGGCAGCTCCTACGAGCAGTACTTC.

The rearrangement uses TRBV27 and TRBJ2-5, with TRBD2 matching over 8 bases. Per germline, CDR1 MNHEY and CDR2 SMNVEV (reference sequence). Trimming cost V 2 bases and J 4 bases; bases outside gene matches: 0. The CDR3 is 13 amino acids. CDR3: CASSLTSGETQYF. The CDR3 nucleotides read TGTGCCAGCAGTTTAACTAGCGGAGAGACCCAGTACTTC.

This sequence joins TRBV6-2 or TRBV6-3 and TRBJ2-1; 7 nucleotides agree with TRBD2. The V and J ends lost 3 bases and 4 bases, in that order; junction bases with no gene match: 6. This CDR3 is built from 15 residues. Germline assignment: CDR1 MNHEY and CDR2 SVGEGT. In DNA form, the CDR3 reads TGTGCCAGCAGTTATTCTAGCGGCCGATACAATGAGCAGTTCTTC. The encoded protein is CASSYSSGRYNEQFF.

This chain's CDR3 is CASSLGGGNYNEQFF. CDR3 DNA: TGTGCCAGCAGCTTAGGGGGGGGAAACTACAATGAGCAGTTCTTC. V and J are TRBV28 and TRBJ2-1, with a tentative D call TRBD2 (7 bases). Trimming took 6 bases from V and 3 from J, leaving 15 bases between them. CDR1 and CDR2 from the germline V gene are MDHEN and SYDVKM. This CDR3 region has 15 residues.

The chain recombines TRBV30 with TRBJ1-2; D not resolved. The V end lost 0 bases, the J end lost 0 bases, and 8 bases lay between the germline ends. Germline V gene data show CDR1 as GTSNPN and CDR2 as SVGIG (reference sequence). This CDR3 spans 14 amino acids. The chain's CDR3 is CAWSVEAANYGYTF. CDR3 in DNA: TGTGCCTGGAGTGTCGAGGCTGCTAACTATGGCTACACCTTC.

The chain recombines TRBV27 with TRBJ2-1, with TRBD2 identical over 8 bases. Germline lookup yields CDR1 MNHEY and CDR2 SMNVEV (reference sequence). The J segment lost 9 bases and the V segment lost 4 bases, leaving 17 bases of the junction unmatched. This CDR3 has 17 amino acids. This CDR3 reads CASSSQGPGTRATEQFF. The CDR3 DNA reads TGTGCCAGCAGTTCCCAGGGCCCTGGGACTAGGGCGACTGAGCAGTTCTTC.

This chain connects TRBV19 to TRBJ1-1; D is ambiguous. Germline V gene lookup returns CDR1 LNHDA and CDR2 SQIVND (reference sequence). The CDR3 covers 13 residues. The V gene lost 8 bases and the J gene lost 6 bases, with 16 bases spanning the gap. CDR3 amino acids: CASWTEYLAEAFF. CDR3 in DNA: TGTGCCAGTTGGACCGAATATCTTGCTGAAGCTTTCTTT.

This sequence joins TRBV2 and TRBJ1-5, with TRBD1 matching 8 bases. Germline assignment: CDR1 SNHLY and CDR2 FYNNEI. Trimming took 6 bases from V and 0 from J; bases not matched to a gene: 4. The CDR3 has 15 amino acids. Here the CDR3 DNA reads TGTGCCAGCAGCCACACAGGGGGTAGCAATCAGCCCCAGCATTTT. Translation: CASSHTGGSNQPQHF. Combining the CDR3 with reference TRBV2 and TRBJ1-5 gives the whole variable domain EPEVTQTPSHQVTQMGQEVILRCVPISNHLYFYWYRQILGQKVEFLVSFYNNEISEKSEIFDDQFSVERPDGSNFTLKIRSTKLEDSAMYFCASSHTGGSNQPQHFGDGTRLSIL.

This chain links TRBV27 with TRBJ1-1; a possible D gene is TRBD1 (5 bases). V was pared by 4 bases and J by 14 bases, with 20 bases between. Germline V CDR1 and CDR2: MNHEY, SMNVEV (reference sequence). The CDR3 runs to 13 residues. The CDR3 reads CASSSYSGTGEFF. In nucleotides, the CDR3 is TGTGCCAGCAGTTCGTACAGCGGGACGGGGGAATTCTTT.

V usage is TRBV28 and J usage is TRBJ1-2; 10 bases line up with TRBD1. Germline CDR1 reads MDHEN; CDR2 reads SYDVKM. The CDR3 extends over 15 amino acids. V was clipped by 3 bases and J by 7 bases; unmatched bases: 8. The CDR3 coding sequence is TGTGCCAGCAGTTTTAGGGACAGGGGTTTTGGTGGCTACACCTTC. Translating gives CASSFRDRGFGGYTF.

V is TRBV20-1 and J is TRBJ2-3; TRBD2 aligns across 11 bases. J gave up 3 bases and V 2 bases, and 7 bases lay outside the gene matches. Per the germline V gene, CDR1 is DFQATT and CDR2 is SNEGSKA (reference sequence). The CDR3 is 16 amino acids. The DNA of the CDR3 is TGCAGTGCTAGATTTAGCGGGAGGGCCGCAACAGATACGCAGTATTTT. Encoded protein: CSARFSGRAATDTQYF.

The chain has TRBV28 and TRBJ1-4; D is unresolved. The CDR3 extends over 15 amino acids. Trimming cost V 1 base and J 4 bases, with 10 bases left between them. Germline CDR1 and CDR2: MDHEN and SYDVKM. The CDR3 region is CASSLSGEINEKLFF. In nucleotides, the CDR3 is TGTGCCAGCAGTTTATCAGGAGAAATTAATGAAAAACTGTTTTTT.

This chain joins TRBV12-5 and TRBJ2-7; TRBD1 agrees at 8 bases. The CDR3 consists of 15 residues. Germline CDR1 LGHNT, CDR2 FRNRAP. V was clipped by 6 bases and J by 2 bases; unmatched bases: 9. The DNA of the CDR3 is TGTGCTAGTGGCGAGACCGGGACAGGAACCTACGAGCAGTACTTC. It translates to CASGETGTGTYEQYF.

The V and J genes are TRBV6-1 and TRBJ2-1; TRBD2 matches at 10 bases. The CDR3 runs to 17 residues. V gave up 6 bases and J gave up 0 bases; unmatched junction bases: 8. The germline V gene has CDR1 MNHNS and CDR2 SASEGT. CDR3 nucleotide sequence: TGTGCCAGCAGCTTCACAGCGGGAGGGAGCTCCTACAATGAGCAGTTCTTC. Translating it yields CASSFTAGGSSYNEQFF.

The CDR3 DNA reads as TGCGCCAGCAGCCCCGTGGGGGGCGTTGATGAAAAACTGTTTTTT. It translates to CASSPVGGVDEKLFF. J is TRBJ1-4 and V is TRBV4-1; weak D call: TRBD1 (6 bases). Trimming pared 4 bases from V and 6 bases from J, leaving 15 bases between. CDR1 MGHRA and CDR2 YSYEKL come from the germline V gene. The CDR3 totals 15 residues.

This clonotype has a handful of counts. The J gene is TRBJ1-2, the V gene TRBV6-5; tentative D call: TRBD1 (6 bases). The CDR3 has 15 residues. Germline values: CDR1 MNHEY, CDR2 SVGAGI. V was clipped by 5 bases and J by 2 bases, with 15 bases between them. CDR3 sequence reads: CASSTYREDNYGYTF. CDR3 bases: TGTGCCAGCAGTACTTACAGGGAAGACAACTATGGCTACACCTTC.

The chain employs TRBV19 and TRBJ2-7; the match to TRBD2 covers 9 bases. The CDR3 runs 15 residues. Germline lookup yields CDR1 LNHDA and CDR2 SQIVND (reference sequence). Trimming cost V 5 bases and J 3 bases; bases outside gene matches: 8. CDR3 in amino acids: CASSPAAGGYYEQYF. The CDR3 DNA reads TGTGCCAGTAGTCCGGCAGCGGGAGGATACTACGAGCAGTACTTC.

The gene calls are TRBV27 and TRBJ2-3; D not certain. In germline, CDR1 is MNHEY, CDR2 SMNVEV (reference sequence). The CDR3 sequence is 12 residues long. V shed 2 bases and J shed 4 bases, with 4 bases lying between them. DNA of the CDR3: TGTGCCAGCAGTTTACCTTCAGATACGCAGTATTTT. It encodes CASSLPSDTQYF.

The rearrangement joins TRBV5-1 to TRBJ1-1; 8 bases are shared with TRBD1. The length of the CDR3 is 16 residues. V lost 4 bases, J lost 8 bases, and 16 bases stayed unmatched. Germline V gives CDR1 SGHRS, CDR2 YFSETQ. CDR3 amino acids: CASSPGDRQGGGEAFF. The CDR3 DNA sequence: TGCGCCAGCAGCCCCGGGGACAGGCAGGGTGGAGGGGAAGCTTTCTTT.

The chain recombines TRBV9 with TRBJ2-3, with D tentatively TRBD2 (5 bases). The V end was cut by 3 bases, the J end by 2 bases, with 16 bases between. Germline V gene data show CDR1 as SGDLS and CDR2 as YYNGEE. The CDR3 runs to 16 residues. The CDR3 coding sequence is TGTGCCAGCAGCGCCGGACTCCCCACCGTCACAGATACGCAGTATTTT. Protein: CASSAGLPTVTDTQYF.

The rearrangement links TRBV19 to TRBJ2-1; TRBD2 matches 13 bases. This CDR3 spans 15 amino acids. The germline V gene has CDR1 LNHDA and CDR2 SQIVND (reference sequence). The junction had 7 bases not matched to a gene; V was cut back by 5 bases and J by 9 bases. CDR3 protein: CASSLGLAGLAEQFF. The CDR3 coding sequence is TGTGCCAGTAGTCTGGGACTAGCGGGGTTGGCTGAGCAGTTCTTC.

This clonotype has a handful of counts. The chain employs TRBV6-2 or TRBV6-3 and TRBJ2-1; D may correspond to TRBD1 or TRBD2 (5 bases each). V gave up 7 bases and J gave up 5 bases, with 15 bases separating them. The CDR3 runs to 14 residues. Germline CDR1 reads MNHEY; CDR2 reads SVGEGT. DNA of the CDR3: TGTGCCAGCAAACCCGGGACGGATAACAATGAGCAGTTCTTC. Protein: CASKPGTDNNEQFF.

This clonotype appeared a few times. The chain has TRBV6-1 and TRBJ2-7; D remains ambiguous. Trimming removed 2 bases at V and 2 bases at J, with 10 bases between. CDR1 and CDR2 (germline): MNHNS, SASEGT. The CDR3 spans 14 residues. Here the CDR3 reads CASSEYSGTYEQYF. The CDR3 coding sequence is TGTGCCAGCAGTGAATACTCAGGAACCTACGAGCAGTACTTC.

The gene calls are TRBV5-4 and TRBJ2-1; 8 bases are a match to TRBD1. V shed 0 bases, J shed 8 bases, and the junction held 4 bases outside the gene matches. The length of the CDR3 is 14 residues. Germline-derived CDR1 and CDR2 are SGHNT and YYREEE (reference sequence). CDR3 protein: CASSLVQGADEQFF. The CDR3 bases are TGTGCCAGCAGCTTGGTTCAGGGGGCCGATGAGCAGTTCTTC.